These 26 T cell receptor beta chains were all obtained from the same sample, sequenced in a study of technical replicates of blood from a few donors. Libraries were prepared by immunoSEQ multiplex PCR; TCRdb keeps only in-frame clonotypes and omits some of them. The sample consists of about 81,000 clones, roughly 95% of them appearing once. The sample consisted of T cells isolated from PBMCs. Source of these receptors: a human donor in good health.

The DNA for the CDR3 is TGTGCCAGCAGTATGACAGGATTTACCTACGAGCAGTACTTC. Its protein is CASSMTGFTYEQYF. V gene TRBV27 combines with J gene TRBJ2-7, with a weak D call TRBD1 (6 bases). V lost 5 bases and J 2 bases, leaving 13 bases between the germline ends. Per the germline V gene, CDR1 is MNHEY and CDR2 is SMNVEV (reference sequence). The CDR3 covers 14 residues.

V gene TRBV7-9 combines with J gene TRBJ2-7, with D perhaps matching TRBD2 (5 bases). V dropped 2 bases and J dropped 0 bases, with 8 bases sitting between them. Germline loops: CDR1 SEHNR, CDR2 FQNEAQ (reference sequence). The CDR3 contains 14 residues. The CDR3 here is CASSLRESSYEQYF. The CDR3 nucleotides read TGTGCCAGCAGCTTAAGGGAGAGCTCCTACGAGCAGTACTTC.

With respect to this clone: This specimen includes other DNA sequences encoding the same CDR3. The chain has TRBV5-1 and TRBJ2-3; 7 bases line up with TRBD2. Trimming removed 2 bases from V and 1 base from J; junction bases left unmatched: 1. The germline gives CDR1 SGHRS, CDR2 YFSETQ. The CDR3 spans 14 residues. The chain's CDR3 is CASSLSGGTDTQYF. CDR3 coding DNA: TGCGCCAGCAGCTTAAGCGGGGGCACAGATACGCAGTATTTT.

The chain employs TRBV6-5 and TRBJ1-2; weak D call: TRBD1 (5 bases). Germline V CDR1 and CDR2: MNHEY, SVGAGI. Trimming took 0 bases from V and 3 from J, leaving 5 bases between them. This CDR3 has 13 amino acids. The CDR3: CASSYSGDYGYTF. Written as DNA, the CDR3 is TGTGCCAGCAGTTACTCAGGGGACTATGGCTACACCTTC.

This chain uses TRBV29-1 with TRBJ2-1; D uncertain. The ends were cut back, 4 bases at V and 3 bases at J, with 10 bases in the middle. This CDR3 region has 13 residues. The germline V gene encodes CDR1 SQVTM and CDR2 ANQGSEA. The CDR3 loop is CSVASTGYNEQFF. CDR3 bases: TGCAGCGTTGCCTCGACTGGCTACAATGAGCAGTTCTTC.

The chain recombines TRBV9 with TRBJ2-1, with D unclear. Trimming cost V 0 bases and J 6 bases, with 7 bases left between them. In germline, CDR1 is SGDLS, CDR2 YYNGEE. The CDR3 is made up of 13 amino acids. The CDR3 is CASSVGEFNEQFF. CDR3 nucleotides: TGTGCCAGCAGCGTAGGAGAGTTCAATGAGCAGTTCTTC.

This clone came up once. The rearrangement uses TRBV7-8 and TRBJ2-5, with D perhaps TRBD2 (5 bases). V lost 4 bases, J lost 5 bases, and 26 bases lay in between. The CDR3 extends over 18 amino acids. CDR1 SGHVS and CDR2 FQNEAQ come from the germline V gene. Here the CDR3 DNA reads TGTGCCAGCAGCTCATATGGAGCGAGCGGATGGGAGACGGAGACCCAGTACTTC. The encoded protein is CASSSYGASGWETETQYF.

The chain has TRBV11-3 and TRBJ2-1, with 7 bases aligning to TRBD1. V lost 4 bases, J lost 5 bases, and 14 bases stayed unmatched. Germline CDR1 and CDR2: SGHNT and YENEEA. The CDR3 totals 17 residues. The CDR3: CASSSIEGGQGNNEQFF. The CDR3, as DNA: TGTGCCAGCAGCTCGATAGAAGGGGGCCAGGGGAACAATGAGCAGTTCTTC. The variable domain in full, completed from reference TRBV11-3 and TRBJ2-1, reads EAGVVQSPRYKIIEKKQPVAFWCNPISGHNTLYWYLQNLGQGPELLIRYENEEAVDDSQLPKDRFSAERLKGVDSTLKIQPAELGDSAVYLCASSSIEGGQGNNEQFFGPGTRLTVL.

V and J are TRBV7-6 and TRBJ1-2; D possibly corresponds to TRBD1 (6 bases). V was clipped by 0 bases and J by 4 bases, with 15 bases between them. The CDR3 totals 16 residues. Per germline, CDR1 SGHVS and CDR2 FNYEAQ. CDR3 sequence reads: CASSLARGARGYGYTF. Here the CDR3 DNA reads TGTGCCAGCAGCTTAGCGCGGGGGGCGCGCGGCTATGGCTACACCTTC. The full variable domain, its missing parts supplied by reference TRBV7-6 and TRBJ1-2, is GAGVSQSPRYKVTKRGQDVALRCDPISGHVSLYWYRQALGQGPEFLTYFNYEAQQDKSGLPNDRFSAERPEGSISTLTIQRTEQRDSAMYRCASSLARGARGYGYTFGSGTRLTVV.

The rearrangement uses TRBV2 and TRBJ2-7, with 15 bases lining up with TRBD2. V dropped 7 bases and J dropped 6; count of bases not matched to a gene: 7. CDR1 is SNHLY, CDR2 FYNNEI, per germline. This CDR3 has 15 amino acids. The CDR3 reads CASTFGLAGGGEQYF. The CDR3, as DNA: TGTGCCAGCACCTTTGGACTAGCGGGGGGGGGCGAGCAGTACTTC.

The rearrangement links TRBV19 to TRBJ2-2; possible D gene TRBD1, 6 bases. Germline CDR1 reads LNHDA; CDR2 reads SQIVND (reference sequence). Trimming stripped 6 bases from V and 8 bases from J, with 10 bases between. CDR3 length equals 12 residues. CDR3 sequence (DNA): TGTGCCAGTAGGGACAGCACTGGGGAGCTGTTTTTT. Amino acids: CASRDSTGELFF.

Concerning this clone: One junction end does not reproduce the germline sequence, and a read error may be involved. The rearrangement uses TRBV27 and TRBJ1-1; 11 bases agree with TRBD1. Looked up from germline, CDR1 is MNHEY and CDR2 is SMNVEV (reference sequence). The CDR3 spans 16 residues. CDR3 sequence reads: CASNLSGTGGETEAFF. The CDR3 nucleotides are TGTGCCAGCAATTTATCCGGGACAGGGGGAGAAACTGAAGCTTTCTTT.

The gene calls are TRBV28 and TRBJ1-5; no firm D call. V was clipped by 1 base and J by 3 bases, with 7 bases between them. Germline CDR1 is MDHEN and CDR2 is SYDVKM. The CDR3 is 14 residues long. Here the CDR3 reads CASSLSGANQPQHF. The CDR3, as DNA: TGTGCCAGCAGTTTATCGGGAGCCAATCAGCCCCAGCATTTT. The full variable domain, in which reference TRBV28 and TRBJ1-5 provide the parts outside the CDR3, is DVKVTQSSRYLVKRTGEKVFLECVQDMDHENMFWYRQDPGLGLRLIYFSYDVKMKEKGDIPEGYSVSREKKERFSLILESASTNQTSMYLCASSLSGANQPQHFGDGTRLSIL.

This clone was observed a single time. The chain carries TRBV5-1 and TRBJ2-2; tentative D call: TRBD1 (6 bases). There are 16 residues in the CDR3. V was cut by 5 bases and J by 6 bases, with 20 bases left in between. From germline, CDR1 is SGHRS and CDR2 YFSETQ. This CDR3 reads CASSTRDTLNAGELFF. The CDR3 nucleotides are TGCGCCAGCAGTACCCGGGACACTTTAAACGCCGGGGAGCTGTTTTTT.

This chain links TRBV6-4 with TRBJ2-2; TRBD2 matches 9 bases. Losses at the gene ends were 6 bases for V and 3 bases for J; bases not matched to a gene: 5. Germline V gene lookup returns CDR1 MRHNA and CDR2 SNTAGT. This CDR3 has 15 residues. The CDR3 region is CASSETSGDTGELFF. CDR3 nucleotide sequence: TGTGCCAGCAGCGAGACTAGCGGAGACACCGGGGAGCTGTTTTTT.

The rearrangement links TRBV7-9 to TRBJ1-2; weak D call: TRBD1 (5 bases). From germline, CDR1 is SEHNR and CDR2 FQNEAQ (reference sequence). Trimming removed 1 base at V and 7 bases at J, with 13 bases between. CDR3 length: 14 amino acids. The CDR3 spells CASSLGVGGTGYTF. For the CDR3, the DNA is TGTGCCAGCAGCTTAGGTGTCGGGGGGACTGGCTACACCTTC.

The chain's CDR3 is CAVGSYGYTF. DNA for the CDR3: TGTGCCGTGGGGAGCTATGGCTACACCTTC. The J gene is TRBJ1-2, the V gene TRBV19; no firm D call. Trimming stripped 11 bases from V and 4 bases from J, with 8 bases between. The length of the CDR3 is 10 residues. Germline CDR1 and CDR2: LNHDA and SQIVND (reference sequence).

The CDR3 nucleotides are TGTGCCAGTGGACTAGCGGTGAACACCGGGGAGCTGTTTTTT. It encodes CASGLAVNTGELFF. The rearrangement links TRBV19 to TRBJ2-2; 10 nucleotides agree with TRBD2. This CDR3 has 14 amino acids. The junction had 1 base not matched to a gene; V was cut back by 8 bases and J by 1 base. CDR1 LNHDA and CDR2 SQIVND come from the germline V gene (reference sequence).

The chain recombines TRBV5-8 with TRBJ1-2; 8 bases are shared with TRBD1. The V segment lost 5 bases and the J segment 8 bases; nucleotides outside the gene matches: 8. CDR1 and CDR2 (germline): SGHTS, YDEGEE. The CDR3 runs to 13 residues. DNA of the CDR3: TGTGCCAGCAGGAGAACAGGGGGATGGGGCTACACCTTC. It encodes CASRRTGGWGYTF.

The genes are TRBV2 and TRBJ2-7; possibly TRBD2 for D (6 bases). V lost 9 bases to trimming and J lost 3 bases, with 9 bases between them. This CDR3 is 11 amino acids long. Germline V gene lookup returns CDR1 SNHLY and CDR2 FYNNEI. CDR3 loop: CASTEGYEQYF. The CDR3 nucleotides are TGTGCCAGTACGGAGGGCTACGAGCAGTACTTC.

The V gene is TRBV11-1, the J gene TRBJ2-7, with D possibly TRBD1 on 5 matching bases. V gave up 7 bases and J gave up 0 bases, with 10 bases separating them. The CDR3 totals 13 residues. Germline CDR1 reads SGHAT; CDR2 reads FQDESV (reference sequence). The CDR3 DNA sequence: TGTGCCAGCAACGACAGAGCCTCCTACGAGCAGTACTTC. This translates into CASNDRASYEQYF. Based on the CDR3 plus reference TRBV11-1 and TRBJ2-7, the full variable domain is EAEVAQSPRYKITEKSQAVAFWCDPISGHATLYWYRQILGQGPELLVQFQDESVVDDSQLPKDRFSAERLKGVDSTLKIQPAELGDSAMYLCASNDRASYEQYFGPGTRLTVT.

The V call is TRBV21-1, the J call TRBJ2-7; the table calls TRBD1, which could not be checked here. TRBV21-1 is marked as a pseudogene. This CDR3 contains 11 residues. Written as DNA, the CDR3 is TGTGCCAGCAGCACAGGGGCACAGCAGTACTTC. This codes for CASSTGAQQYF.

The chain recombines TRBV30 with TRBJ2-7, with D possibly being TRBD1 (5 bases). The CDR3 runs to 13 residues. CDR1 GTSNPN and CDR2 SVGIG come from the germline V gene (reference sequence). Trimming stripped 5 bases from V and 4 bases from J, with 15 bases between. The CDR3 coding sequence is TGTGCCTGGGGGCGGCCAGGGCTTTACGAGCAGTACTTC. It specifies CAWGRPGLYEQYF.

The V gene is TRBV11-3, the J gene TRBJ2-2; the match to TRBD2 covers 7 bases. The CDR3 sequence is 16 residues long. Germline CDR1 SGHNT, CDR2 YENEEA. V was pared by 3 bases and J by 4 bases, with 8 bases of the junction left unmatched. CDR3 loop: CASSFPSGTPTGELFF. CDR3 nucleotides: TGTGCCAGCAGCTTCCCGAGCGGGACCCCCACCGGGGAGCTGTTTTTT. The whole variable domain, remainder taken from reference TRBV11-3 and TRBJ2-2, is EAGVVQSPRYKIIEKKQPVAFWCNPISGHNTLYWYLQNLGQGPELLIRYENEEAVDDSQLPKDRFSAERLKGVDSTLKIQPAELGDSAVYLCASSFPSGTPTGELFFGEGSRLTVL.

The rearrangement uses TRBV10-1 and TRBJ2-7; unclear D gene. V dropped 4 bases and J dropped 3 bases, with 13 bases sitting between them. Per germline, CDR1 WNHNN and CDR2 SYGVQD (reference sequence). The CDR3 is made up of 14 amino acids. The CDR3 loop reads CASSVGVSYYEQYF. DNA for the CDR3: TGCGCCAGCAGTGTTGGTGTATCCTACTACGAGCAGTACTTC.

The rearrangement joins TRBV29-1 to TRBJ1-1, with a weak D call TRBD1 (5 bases). The germline V and J ends were trimmed by 6 bases and 7 bases, with 6 bases remaining between them. CDR1 and CDR2 (germline): SQVTM, ANQGSEA. The length of the CDR3 is 9 residues. The CDR3 nucleotides read TGCAGCGTAGACAGTGAAGCTTTCTTT. It encodes CSVDSEAFF. Using reference TRBV29-1 and TRBJ1-1 for the parts outside the CDR3, the full variable domain is SAVISQKPSRDICQRGTSLTIQCQVDSQVTMMFWYRQQPGQSLTLIATANQGSEATYESGFVIDKFPISRPNLTFSTLTVSNMSPEDSSIYLCSVDSEAFFGQGTRLTVV.